This TCR beta chain was found in a study of cytomegalovirus exposure and HLA in healthy donors (dated by TCRdb to the late 2010s). Background for the entire study: An earlier analysis of around 600 of the donors reported 250 to 300 Gb of sequence data and some 100 million unique TCR beta sequences from about 180 million T cells. An early release that covered fewer than 800 HLA-typed donors contained about 300 gigabases of sequencing data and tens of millions of unique TCR sequences. Of the 300 to 450 genotyped donors, 81% were placed in the genetic ancestry cluster associated with self-reported Caucasian donors. The study aimed to test whether signatures of past pathogen exposure could be identified by cataloging public T cell receptors. Using immunosequencing, the study profiled T cell repertoires from 500 to 800 subjects and related those repertoires to cytomegalovirus serostatus. Along with the approximately 700-subject first cohort, a separate validation cohort of over 90 different subjects was used. To predict cytomegalovirus infection status, the study combined high-throughput TCR immunosequencing, statistical association of individual TCRs with disease status, and machine learning. A later analysis re-analyzed previously published TCR beta repertoires from several hundred donors and added high-resolution HLA genotyping to study TCR occurrence patterns. In the later analysis, no new phenotypic data were used to find candidate immune exposures; instead, reliance was placed on TCR beta sequences and their occurrence across donors. In an earlier analysis of 587 of the donors, high-throughput TCR beta sequencing was used to judge whether each TCR beta V gene segment behaved as functional or pseudogenic. Donor age, sex, ethnicity and CMV serostatus were collected together with the repertoire data. Genome-wide SNP genotypes for about 60% of the 666 donors were used in a later genetic analysis, which treated that subset as a discovery cohort. Every repertoire in the discovery cohort had been generated on one and the same sequencing platform. Both class I and class II loci were covered by HLA typing, at four-digit resolution. Typing coverage differed by locus: A, B, C, DRB1 and DQB1 were typed in about 629-630 donors, DQA1 in roughly 500, DPA1 in some 610, and DPB1 in around 440. Roughly five DR-DQ haplotypes were treated as single units for association and clustering because of strong linkage in the cohort. On average, approximately 250,000 unique TCR beta nucleotide sequences were sequenced per donor among roughly 430 genotyped donors of the cohort, with around 19% of those sequences being non-productive.

A note on this clone: What this receptor recognizes is not known. Per-base qualities were not stored, and no clone one base away is much larger.

The receptor library was made with the immunoSEQ multiplex PCR assay. For the multiplex PCR, a mixture combining 60 forward primers for TCR Vbeta segments and 13 reverse primers for TCR Jbeta segments was used. The CDR3 region of rearranged TCR beta genes was amplified from genomic DNA with a multiplex PCR assay. The amplified TCR beta libraries were sequenced on the Illumina HiSeq System as 87-base-pair reads. Concerning the study's data processing: A later analysis counted around 72 million unique TCR beta chains across the 650 to 700 repertoires, and approximately 11 million of these chains were shared by at least two donors. Raw reads were error-corrected and collapsed into unique sequences with a nearest-neighbor algorithm that merged closely related sequences to remove PCR and sequencing errors. To assign V, D and J gene segments, CDR3 sequences were aligned to IMGT reference sequences. For a sequence to be retained, a match of at least six nucleotides to both a V gene segment and a J gene segment was required. Rearrangements were called productive when the CDR3 lacked stop codons and stayed in frame with V and J; all others were non-productive. Following IMGT convention, CDR3 was defined as the stretch from the second conserved V-encoded cysteine to the conserved J-encoded phenylalanine. Sequences without an unambiguous match to a single V gene segment were excluded from the earlier analysis of a few hundred of the donors. An earlier analysis of several hundred of the donors called V segments functional above 56.7% productive rearrangements and segregating when the between-donor standard deviation exceeded 5%. A statistical classification framework was built for diagnosing cytomegalovirus status from the catalog of TCR beta chain sequences. In a later analysis, TCR nucleotide sequences were compared against IMGT/GENE-DB human TR gene sequences so that V and J genes could be assigned. A later analysis assigned CDR3 sequences and most-parsimonious VDJ recombination scenarios with the TCRdist pipeline. A later analysis defined each TCR beta chain by its CDR3 amino acid sequence plus V-gene family, and excluded reads lacking a unique V-gene family. A later analysis removed 500 to 650 highly shared, low-generation-probability nucleotide sequences to deal with suspected cross-contamination and a sequencing artifact. For each public chain, a later analysis derived a clonal expansion index from normalized ranks of inferred template counts within each repertoire. Generation probabilities in a later analysis came from a VDJ recombination model fitted to out-of-frame rearrangements, and those results were checked against IGoR. In a later analysis, TCR-TCR, TCR-HLA and TCR-CMV co-occurrence was scored with hypergeometric tests, and a repertoire-size bias correction was applied to TCR pairs. To estimate false discovery rates, a later analysis permuted the HLA or CMV assignments 20 times. A later analysis grouped co-occurring TCRs with DBSCAN, adding TCRdist sequence similarity when clustering within HLA-allele-positive subsets. Repertoires with fewer than 30,000 or more than 120,000 public chains, plus five repertoires with anomalous nucleotide sharing, were excluded from co-occurrence clustering. The table was pulled from immuneACCESS by TCRdb, which kept in-frame rearrangements only. Such tables lose some clones; where checked, under half of the loss comes from unresolved V genes, and the rest has no known cause. V and J calls and clone size are as listed in that table; D and trimming were resolved from the DNA. For this sample the table gives 210,000 or so clones, of which more than 75% were detected only once. The ten largest clones represent about 1.2% of the sample.

Spanning cysteine to phenylalanine, the CDR3 consists of 14 amino acids. The only DNA kept is the CDR3, 42 bases in frame from the first base. V loses 5 bases of germline sequence and J loses 0 bases, and the interval between the two ends is 9 bases. Taken from the germline V gene (reference sequence), the CDR1 and CDR2 loops are SEHNR and FQNEAQ. The cohort was made up of approximately 670 healthy bone marrow donors. All cohort members were sampled while nominally healthy, although unrecorded immune exposures were likely present. Of the 600 or so cohort members, approximately 290 had a positive CMV serostatus and about 360 had a negative one, while no CMV serostatus was recorded for the donor. A peripheral blood sample was collected from each donor, and TCR beta sequencing was performed on peripheral blood mononuclear cells. Genomic DNA extraction from the blood cell samples was performed with the Qiagen DNeasy Blood Extraction Kit.

What the research found in general, with its limitations: Compared with equally common non-associated chains, HLA-associated TCR beta chains in a later analysis were more clonally expanded and had lower generation probabilities. In the study, around 160 TCR beta chains were listed as associated with cytomegalovirus. This cohort had only TCR beta chains sequenced, and the lack of alpha or paired-chain data limited which features could be detected. Because counts were too low, under 20 rarely observed V segments, including chromosome 9 orphons, were left out of the earlier analysis of 587 of the donors. Presence/absence analyses assumed roughly uniform sequencing depth across donors, an assumption that may not hold. The authors suggested that the approach could potentially be extended to other disease states and immunological phenotypes. Compared with the roughly 700-donor mean, donors in an Asian-associated ancestry cluster had fewer N-insertions in productive TCRs, according to a later genetic analysis. In a later analysis, TCR association rates were found to vary across HLA loci, with the most associated TCRs seen for DRB1 alleles and the fewest for HLA-C alleles. Most TCR sequences were seen in very few donors, while some public TCRs were found in many individuals. HLA typing was unavailable for some donors at each locus, so association tests used only the typed subset. In vitro tests confirmed that a few of the cytomegalovirus-associated TCR beta chains recognize cytomegalovirus antigens. An earlier analysis of approximately 500 of the donors showed that most TCR beta V segments appeared in productive rearrangements either about 87% or about 30% of the time, which broadly matched IMGT annotations. A later genetic analysis associated a missense DCLRE1C variant with V-gene and J-gene trimming of TCR beta chains, and an independent cohort replicated the association. In a later analysis, more than 15,000 TCR beta sequences were associated with specific HLA alleles at a false discovery rate of 0.05. According to a later analysis, parvovirus B19, influenza, CMV and Epstein-Barr virus appeared linked to several top co-occurrence clusters. The classifier was reported to diagnose cytomegalovirus status with high specificity and sensitivity in both the original cohort and the validation cohort. The only immune exposure information available for the cohort was CMV serostatus. Strong co-occurrence of HLA alleles, especially DR and DQ, made assigning TCR associations to individual alleles difficult. Correlated functional status among segregating V segments might be attributable to linkage disequilibrium, but an unknown experimental factor could not be ruled out. A cluster of highly shared sequence variants was judged likely to be a technical artifact of the sequencing pipeline. A later analysis found that most CMV-associated TCR beta chains appeared HLA-restricted, with HLA associations seemingly driven largely by CMV exposure. Some IMGT-functional V segments, including TRBV6-2 and TRBV6-3, could not be told apart with the 87-base-pair reads, so those segments were excluded. A further reported finding was that TCR beta sequences accurately predicted the HLA-A and HLA-B alleles for most subjects in the first cohort.

Sequencing input: PBMCs. Recombination linked TRBV7-9 to TRBJ2-3; the D gene is perhaps TRBD2, on 5 matching bases. The TCR originated in a human donor in good health. For the CDR3, the sequence is CASSLGLSTDTQYF. The bases read TGTGCCAGCAGCCTCGGACTCAGCACAGATACGCAGTATTTT.